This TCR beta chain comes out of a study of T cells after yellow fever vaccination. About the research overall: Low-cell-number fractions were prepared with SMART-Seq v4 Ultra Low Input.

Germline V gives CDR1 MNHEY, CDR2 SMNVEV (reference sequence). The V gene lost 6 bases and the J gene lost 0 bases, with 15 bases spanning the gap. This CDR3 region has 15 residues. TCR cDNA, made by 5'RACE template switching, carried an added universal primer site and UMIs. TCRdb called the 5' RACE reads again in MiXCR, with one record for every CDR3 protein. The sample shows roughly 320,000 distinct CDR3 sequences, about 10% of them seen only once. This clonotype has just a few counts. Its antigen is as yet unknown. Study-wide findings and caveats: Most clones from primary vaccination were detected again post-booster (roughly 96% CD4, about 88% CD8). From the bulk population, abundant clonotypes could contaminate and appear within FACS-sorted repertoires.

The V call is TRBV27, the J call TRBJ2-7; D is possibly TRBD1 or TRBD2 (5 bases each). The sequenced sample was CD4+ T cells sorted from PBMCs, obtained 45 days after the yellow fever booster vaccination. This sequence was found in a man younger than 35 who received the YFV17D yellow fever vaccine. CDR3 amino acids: CASSRGVPSSYEQYV. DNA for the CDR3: TGTGCCAGCAGCCGAGGGGTCCCGAGCTCCTACGAGCAGTACGTC.